This TCR beta chain was recorded in a study of OX40 agonist ivuxolimab in advanced cancers. About the full investigation: Ivuxolimab was a fully human IgG2 agonistic monoclonal antibody targeting the costimulatory receptor OX40 (CD134). Intravenous ivuxolimab was administered to patients every 2 weeks at six dose levels: 0.01, 0.1, 0.3, 1.5, 3 and 10 mg/kg. Of the approximately 53 patients in dose escalation, 19 had hepatocellular carcinoma, around 15 had melanoma, 9 had renal cell carcinoma and 9 had head and neck cancer. In the dose-escalation cohort, around four fifths of patients were male, and the mean age was 60 years with a range of roughly 20 to 85. Prior anti-PD-1, anti-PD-L1 or anti-CTLA-4 therapy was permitted, and checkpoint inhibitors had been received by about 36% of dose-escalation patients. Partial responses occurred in three dose-escalation patients, of whom one had hepatocellular carcinoma and two had cutaneous melanoma. Peripheral TCRbeta sequencing was intended to test whether TCR sequence diversity was altered and clonal T-cell expansion was caused by ivuxolimab. The monotherapy dose-escalation portion (N of about 50 patients) of the phase I ivuxolimab trial is reported in the paper.

To sequence the TCRbeta CDR3 region, genomic DNA was isolated from the sorted cells. TCRbeta CDR3 regions were sequenced using the immunoSEQ Assay. The table comes from immuneACCESS by way of TCRdb, which keeps in-frame sequences with V and J called. Part of the clones is missing from these tables; in studies checked, under half for an unresolved V gene and the rest for unknown reasons. The sample yields roughly 77,000 clones; over 70% were counted once. The top ten clones comprise 3.5% to 6% of the sample. In regard to this clone: Its antigen remains unidentified. No much larger clone is present one base from it, and per-base qualities are unavailable.

Overall study results and their limits: On average, CD8+ T cells showed more expanded clones than CD4+ T cells after ivuxolimab. Low levels of normalized T-cell clonal expansion were also seen in some nonresponding patients. At doses from 0.1 to 3.0 mg/kg, clonal expansion was seen in both CD4+ and CD8+ blood T cells between baseline and week 6. In the 0.1-3.0 mg/kg groups, partial responders were among the patients with the lowest normalized peripheral clonal expansion, particularly in CD8+ T cells. The antigen specificity of the peripheral T cells that underwent clonal expansion was not determined.

Trimming removed 0 bases from V and 9 bases from J; the gene matches leave 6 bases unexplained. Inclusive of the bounding cysteine and phenylalanine, the CDR3 is 15 residues long. Here the CDR3 DNA is all that survives: 45 bases in frame from base 1. For CDR1 and CDR2, the germline V gene lists SGHDN and FVKESK. Patients with a history of autoimmune disease or receiving systemic immunosuppression were excluded from the trial. Peripheral blood for TCR sequencing was drawn from every dose cohort at baseline, at cycle 4 day 1 and at cycle 7 day 1. Samples came from an open-label, multicenter, first-in-human phase I dose-escalation trial of ivuxolimab. The trial enrolled adults with locally advanced or metastatic head and neck squamous cell, hepatocellular, melanoma or renal cell carcinoma. Before TCR sequencing, CD4+ T cells and CD8+ T cells from peripheral blood were sorted into separate populations.

The V gene is TRBV14 and the J gene is TRBJ2-1, and TRBD2 matches 9 of the central bases. This TCR derives from an adult with an advanced solid tumor such as melanoma, head and neck, liver or kidney cancer. The sample here was CD4+ or CD8+ T cells sorted from blood, taken in a trial of the OX40 agonist ivuxolimab. The DNA sequence follows: TGTGCCAGCAGCCAAGATCCTAGCGGGGAGCTTGAGCAGTTCTTC. Translated, this is CASSQDPSGELEQFF.